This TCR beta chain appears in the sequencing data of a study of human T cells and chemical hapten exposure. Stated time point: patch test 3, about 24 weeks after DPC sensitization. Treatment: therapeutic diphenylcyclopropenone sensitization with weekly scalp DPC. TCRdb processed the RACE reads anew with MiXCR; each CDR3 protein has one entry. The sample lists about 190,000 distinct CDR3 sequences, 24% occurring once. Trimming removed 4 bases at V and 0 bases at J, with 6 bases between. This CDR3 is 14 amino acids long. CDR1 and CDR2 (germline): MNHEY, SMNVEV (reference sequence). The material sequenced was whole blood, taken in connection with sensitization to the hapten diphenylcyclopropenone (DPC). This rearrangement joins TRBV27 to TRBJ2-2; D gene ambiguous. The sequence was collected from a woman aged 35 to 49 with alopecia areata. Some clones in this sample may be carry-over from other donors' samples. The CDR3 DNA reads TGTGCCAGCAGTTGGCTAGCGAACACCGGGGAGCTGTTTTTT. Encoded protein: CASSWLANTGELFF.